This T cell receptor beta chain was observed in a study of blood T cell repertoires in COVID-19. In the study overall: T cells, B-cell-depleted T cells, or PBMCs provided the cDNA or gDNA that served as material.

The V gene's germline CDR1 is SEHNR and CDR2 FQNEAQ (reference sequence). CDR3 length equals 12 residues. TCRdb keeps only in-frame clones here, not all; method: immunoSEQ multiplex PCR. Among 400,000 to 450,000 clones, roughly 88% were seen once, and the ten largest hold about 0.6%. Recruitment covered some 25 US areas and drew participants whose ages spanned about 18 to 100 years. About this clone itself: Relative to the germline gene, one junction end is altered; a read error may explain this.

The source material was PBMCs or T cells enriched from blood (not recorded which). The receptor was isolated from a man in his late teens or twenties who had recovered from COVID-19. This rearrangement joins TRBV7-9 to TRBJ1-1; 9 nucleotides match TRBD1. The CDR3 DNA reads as TGTGCCAGCAGCCGGACAGGGGCACGTGAGGGATTT. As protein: CASSRTGAREGF.